The T cell receptor beta chain described here comes from a study of T cell repertoires in cytomegalovirus infection. Background on the study: As its CMV epitopes, the study selected recently identified HLA-C-restricted and well-studied HLA-B-restricted targets. Indications of both CMV infection and matching HLA type were provided by public TCR beta signatures. The study, taken as a whole, reports: The cumulative frequency of public TCR beta families identified carriers of CMV plus the relevant HLA. The study found HLA-C-restricted CMV-specific TCR beta clonotypes dominating the ex vivo response.

CDR1 is SGHDT, CDR2 YYEEEE, per germline. The V gene lost 4 bases and the J gene lost 0 bases, with 14 bases spanning the gap. The CDR3 has 17 amino acids. In the case of this clonotype: Its antigen remains unknown.

TCRdb itself ran the reads through MiXCR, one entry per CDR3 protein. The sample lists about 700,000 distinct CDR3 sequences; around a third were seen once. The chain joins TRBV5-6 to TRBJ2-6; D gene uncertain. The specimen was cultured PBMCs, collected from culture after CMV antigen stimulation. The receptor comes from a human donor in good health (CMV status not recorded). Some clones in this sample may be carry-over from other donors' samples. The CDR3: CASSHVGLGSGANVLTF. The CDR3 nucleotides read TGTGCCAGCAGCCATGTAGGGTTGGGCTCTGGGGCCAACGTCCTGACTTTC.